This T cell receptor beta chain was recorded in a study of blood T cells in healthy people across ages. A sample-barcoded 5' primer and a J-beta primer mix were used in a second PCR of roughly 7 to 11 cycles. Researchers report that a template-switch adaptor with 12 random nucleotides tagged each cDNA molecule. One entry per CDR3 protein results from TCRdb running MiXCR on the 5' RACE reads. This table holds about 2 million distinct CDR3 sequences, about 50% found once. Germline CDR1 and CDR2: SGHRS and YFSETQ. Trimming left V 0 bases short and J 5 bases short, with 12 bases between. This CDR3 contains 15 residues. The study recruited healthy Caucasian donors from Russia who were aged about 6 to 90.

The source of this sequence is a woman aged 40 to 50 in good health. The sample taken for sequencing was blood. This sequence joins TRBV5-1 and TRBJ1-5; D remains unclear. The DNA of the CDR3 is TGCGCCAGCAGCTTGGATCCGCACCAAGATCAGCCCCAGCATTTT. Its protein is CASSLDPHQDQPQHF.